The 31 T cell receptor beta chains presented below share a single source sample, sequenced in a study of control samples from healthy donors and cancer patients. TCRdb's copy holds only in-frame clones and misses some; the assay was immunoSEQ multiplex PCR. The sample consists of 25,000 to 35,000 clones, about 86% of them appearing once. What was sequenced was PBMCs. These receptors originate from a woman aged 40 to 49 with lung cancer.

For the CDR3, the DNA is TGTGCCAGCTCCGACAGTCCCCTCTCCTACGAGCAGTACTTC. This codes for CASSDSPLSYEQYF. This chain links TRBV2 with TRBJ2-7; D possibly corresponds to TRBD1 (5 bases). Trimming left V 8 bases short and J 0 bases short, with 14 bases between. Germline values: CDR1 SNHLY, CDR2 FYNNEI. The CDR3 is 14 amino acids.

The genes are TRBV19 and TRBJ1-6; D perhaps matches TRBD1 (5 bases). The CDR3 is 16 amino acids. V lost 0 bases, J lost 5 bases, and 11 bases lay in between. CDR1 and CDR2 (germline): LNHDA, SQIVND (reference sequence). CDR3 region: CASSIDPGPNNSPLHF. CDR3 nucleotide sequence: TGTGCCAGTAGTATAGACCCGGGACCGAATAATTCACCCCTCCACTTT.

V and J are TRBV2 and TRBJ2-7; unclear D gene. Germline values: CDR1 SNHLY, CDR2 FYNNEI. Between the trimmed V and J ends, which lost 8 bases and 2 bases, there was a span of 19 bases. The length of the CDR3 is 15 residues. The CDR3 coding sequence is TGTGCCAGCCTACCCCCTGGCTCAGGCCCCTACGAGCAGTACTTC. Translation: CASLPPGSGPYEQYF.

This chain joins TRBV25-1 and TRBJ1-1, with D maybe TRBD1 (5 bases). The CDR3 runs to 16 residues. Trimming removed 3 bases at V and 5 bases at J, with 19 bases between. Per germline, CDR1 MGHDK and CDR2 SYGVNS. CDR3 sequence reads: CASSDSKTAWGTEAFF. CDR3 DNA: TGTGCCAGCAGTGATTCCAAGACAGCCTGGGGGACTGAAGCTTTCTTT. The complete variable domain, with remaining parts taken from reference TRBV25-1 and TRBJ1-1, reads EADIYQTPRYLVIGTGKKITLECSQTMGHDKMYWYQQDPGMELHLIHYSYGVNSTEKGDLSSESTVSRIRTEHFPLTLESARPSHTSQYLCASSDSKTAWGTEAFFGQGTRLTVV.

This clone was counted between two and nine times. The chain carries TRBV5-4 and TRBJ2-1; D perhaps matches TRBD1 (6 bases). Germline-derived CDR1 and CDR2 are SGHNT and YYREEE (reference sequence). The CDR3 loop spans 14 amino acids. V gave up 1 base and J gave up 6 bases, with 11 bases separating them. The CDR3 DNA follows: TGTGCCAGCAGCTTGACAGGGAAGGTCAATGAGCAGTTCTTC. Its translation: CASSLTGKVNEQFF.

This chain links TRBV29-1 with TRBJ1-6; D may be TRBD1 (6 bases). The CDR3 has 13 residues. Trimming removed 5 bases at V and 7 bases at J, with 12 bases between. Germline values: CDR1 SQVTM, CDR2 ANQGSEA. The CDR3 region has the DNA TGCAGCGTTCGACAGGACCAAAATTCACCCCTCCACTTT. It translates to CSVRQDQNSPLHF. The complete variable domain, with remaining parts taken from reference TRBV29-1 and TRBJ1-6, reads SAVISQKPSRDICQRGTSLTIQCQVDSQVTMMFWYRQQPGQSLTLIATANQGSEATYESGFVIDKFPISRPNLTFSTLTVSNMSPEDSSIYLCSVRQDQNSPLHFGNGTRLTVT.

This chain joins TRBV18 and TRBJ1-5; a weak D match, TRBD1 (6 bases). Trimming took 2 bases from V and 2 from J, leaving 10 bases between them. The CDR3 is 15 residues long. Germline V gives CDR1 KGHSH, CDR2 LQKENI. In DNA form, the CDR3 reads TGTGCCAGCTCACCAGAGGGGGTAGGCAATCAGCCCCAGCATTTT. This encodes CASSPEGVGNQPQHF.

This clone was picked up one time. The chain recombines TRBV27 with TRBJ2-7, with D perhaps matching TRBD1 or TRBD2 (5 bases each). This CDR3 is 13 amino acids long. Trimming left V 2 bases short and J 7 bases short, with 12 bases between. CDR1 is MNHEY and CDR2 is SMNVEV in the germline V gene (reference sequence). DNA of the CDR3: TGTGCCAGCAGTTTAGGGGGAATGAGGGAGCAGTACTTC. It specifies CASSLGGMREQYF.

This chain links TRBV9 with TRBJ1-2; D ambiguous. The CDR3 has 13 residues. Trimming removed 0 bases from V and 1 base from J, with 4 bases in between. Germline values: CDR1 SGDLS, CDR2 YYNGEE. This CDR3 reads CASSVGGNYGYTF. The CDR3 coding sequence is TGTGCCAGCAGCGTAGGGGGTAACTATGGCTACACCTTC.

The CDR3 sequence: CASSPTGGNTEAFF. The CDR3, as DNA: TGTGCCAGCAGCCCAACGGGCGGGAACACTGAAGCTTTCTTT. The chain couples TRBV7-3 to TRBJ1-1; D not resolved. The CDR3 extends over 14 amino acids. Between the trimmed V and J ends, which lost 5 bases and 1 base, there was a span of 11 bases. Germline lookup yields CDR1 SGHTA and CDR2 FQGTGA.

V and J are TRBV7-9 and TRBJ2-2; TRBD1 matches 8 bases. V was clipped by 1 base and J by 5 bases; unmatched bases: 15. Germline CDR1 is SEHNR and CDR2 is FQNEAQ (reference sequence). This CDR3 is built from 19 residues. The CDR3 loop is CASSLVSGQGRLRTGELFF. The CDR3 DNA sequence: TGTGCCAGCAGCTTAGTGAGCGGACAGGGAAGATTGCGAACCGGGGAGCTGTTTTTT.

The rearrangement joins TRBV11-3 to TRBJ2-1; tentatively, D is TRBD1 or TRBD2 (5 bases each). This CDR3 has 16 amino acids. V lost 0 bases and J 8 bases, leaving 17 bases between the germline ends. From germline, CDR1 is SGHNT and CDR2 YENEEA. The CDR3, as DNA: TGTGCCAGCAGCTTAGATAGCCGGGGCCCGGCGGATGAGCAGTTCTTC. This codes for CASSLDSRGPADEQFF.

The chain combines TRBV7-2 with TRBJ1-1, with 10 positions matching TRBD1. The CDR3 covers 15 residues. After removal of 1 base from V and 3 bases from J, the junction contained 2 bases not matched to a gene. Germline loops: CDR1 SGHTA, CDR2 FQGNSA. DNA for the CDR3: TGTGCCAGCAGCTTAGACGGGACAGGGGACACTGAAGCTTTCTTT. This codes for CASSLDGTGDTEAFF.

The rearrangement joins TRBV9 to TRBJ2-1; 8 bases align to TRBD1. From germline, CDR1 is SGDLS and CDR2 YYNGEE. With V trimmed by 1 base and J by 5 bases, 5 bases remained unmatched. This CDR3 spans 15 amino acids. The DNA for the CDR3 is TGTGCCAGCAGCGTATCTGGGACAGGTAACAATGAGCAGTTCTTC. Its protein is CASSVSGTGNNEQFF.

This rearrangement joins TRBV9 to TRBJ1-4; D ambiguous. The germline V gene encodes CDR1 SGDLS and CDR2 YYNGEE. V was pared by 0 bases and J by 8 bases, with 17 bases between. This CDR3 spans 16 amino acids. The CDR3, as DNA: TGTGCCAGCAGCGTAGATCTGGGCTTGGGCCAGGAAAAACTGTTTTTT. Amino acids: CASSVDLGLGQEKLFF.

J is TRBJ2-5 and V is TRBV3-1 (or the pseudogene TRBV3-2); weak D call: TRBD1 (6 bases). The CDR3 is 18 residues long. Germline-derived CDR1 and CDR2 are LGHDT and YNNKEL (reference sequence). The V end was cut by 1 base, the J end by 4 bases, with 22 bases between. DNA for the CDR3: TGTGCCAGCAGCCAAGGGAAGGAACCGACAGGCCCGAGAGAGACCCAGTACTTC. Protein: CASSQGKEPTGPRETQYF.

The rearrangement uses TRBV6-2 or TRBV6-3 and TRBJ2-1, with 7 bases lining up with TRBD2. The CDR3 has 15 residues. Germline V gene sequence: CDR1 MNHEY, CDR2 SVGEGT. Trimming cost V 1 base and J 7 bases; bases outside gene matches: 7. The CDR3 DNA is TGTGCCAGCAGTTACTGGCCGGGGGGATCGAATGAGCAGTTCTTC. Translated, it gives CASSYWPGGSNEQFF.

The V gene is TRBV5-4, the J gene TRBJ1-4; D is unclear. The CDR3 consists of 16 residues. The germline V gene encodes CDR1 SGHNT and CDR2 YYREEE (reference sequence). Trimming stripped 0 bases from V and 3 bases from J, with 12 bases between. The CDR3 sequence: CASSLDVGDPNEKLFF. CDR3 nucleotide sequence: TGTGCCAGCAGCTTGGATGTAGGTGATCCTAATGAAAAACTGTTTTTT.

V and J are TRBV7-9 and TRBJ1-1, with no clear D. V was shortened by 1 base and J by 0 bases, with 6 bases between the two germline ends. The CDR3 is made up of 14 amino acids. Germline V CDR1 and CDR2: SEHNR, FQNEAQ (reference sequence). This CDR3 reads CASSLGEMNTEAFF. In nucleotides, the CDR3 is TGTGCCAGCAGCTTAGGGGAGATGAACACTGAAGCTTTCTTT.

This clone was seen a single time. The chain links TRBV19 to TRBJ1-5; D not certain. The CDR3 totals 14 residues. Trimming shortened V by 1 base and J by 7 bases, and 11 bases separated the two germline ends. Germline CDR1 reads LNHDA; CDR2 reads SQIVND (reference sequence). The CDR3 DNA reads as TGTGCCAGTAGTATAGGAATAGCGGGCCAGCCCCAGCATTTT. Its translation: CASSIGIAGQPQHF.

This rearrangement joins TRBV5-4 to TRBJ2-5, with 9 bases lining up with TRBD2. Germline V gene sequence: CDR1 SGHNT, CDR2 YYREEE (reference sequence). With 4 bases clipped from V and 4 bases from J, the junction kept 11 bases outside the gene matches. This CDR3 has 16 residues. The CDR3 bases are TGTGCCAGCAGCCCCTTTGGCGGGGGGGCCGGAGAGACCCAGTACTTC. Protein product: CASSPFGGGAGETQYF.

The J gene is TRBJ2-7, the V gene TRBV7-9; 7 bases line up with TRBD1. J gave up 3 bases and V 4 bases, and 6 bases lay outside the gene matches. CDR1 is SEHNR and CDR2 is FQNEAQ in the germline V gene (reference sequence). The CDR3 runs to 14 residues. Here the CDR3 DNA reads TGTGCCAGCAGCTCTCGTGCAGGGGGCTACGAGCAGTACTTC. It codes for CASSSRAGGYEQYF. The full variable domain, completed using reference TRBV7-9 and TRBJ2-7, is DTGVSQNPRHKITKRGQNVTFRCDPISEHNRLYWYRQTLGQGPEFLTYFQNEAQLEKSRLLSDRFSAERPKGSFSTLEIQRTEQGDSAMYLCASSSRAGGYEQYFGPGTRLTVT.

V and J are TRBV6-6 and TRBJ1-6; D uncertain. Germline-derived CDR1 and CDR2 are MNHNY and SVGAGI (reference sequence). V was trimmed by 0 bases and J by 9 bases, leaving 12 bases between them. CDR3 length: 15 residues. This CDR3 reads CASSYSQTAGSPLHF. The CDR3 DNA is TGTGCCAGCAGTTACTCCCAAACGGCGGGTTCACCCCTCCACTTT.

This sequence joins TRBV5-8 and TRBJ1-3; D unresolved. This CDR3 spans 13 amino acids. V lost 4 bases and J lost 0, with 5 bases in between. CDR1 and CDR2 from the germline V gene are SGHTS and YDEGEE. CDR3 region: CASSLDSGNTIYF. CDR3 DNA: TGTGCCAGCAGCCTGGACTCTGGAAACACCATATATTTT. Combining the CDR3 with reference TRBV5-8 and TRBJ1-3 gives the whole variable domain EAGVTQSPTHLIKTRGQQATLRCSPISGHTSVYWYQQALGLGLQFLLWYDEGEERNRGNFPPRFSGRQFPNYSSELNVNALELEDSALYLCASSLDSGNTIYFGEGSWLTVV.

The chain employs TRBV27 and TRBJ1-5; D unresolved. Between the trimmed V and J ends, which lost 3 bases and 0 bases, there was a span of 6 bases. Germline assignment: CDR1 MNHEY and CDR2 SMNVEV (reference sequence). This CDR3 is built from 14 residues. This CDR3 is CASSLRDSNQPQHF. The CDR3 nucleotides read TGTGCCAGCAGTTTGCGTGATAGCAATCAGCCCCAGCATTTT.

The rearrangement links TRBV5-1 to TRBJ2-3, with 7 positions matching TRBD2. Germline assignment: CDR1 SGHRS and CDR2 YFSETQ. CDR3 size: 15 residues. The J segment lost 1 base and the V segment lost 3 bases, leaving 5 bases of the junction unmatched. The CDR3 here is CASSWGRGGTDTQYF. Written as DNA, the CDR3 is TGCGCCAGCAGCTGGGGCCGGGGGGGCACAGATACGCAGTATTTT.

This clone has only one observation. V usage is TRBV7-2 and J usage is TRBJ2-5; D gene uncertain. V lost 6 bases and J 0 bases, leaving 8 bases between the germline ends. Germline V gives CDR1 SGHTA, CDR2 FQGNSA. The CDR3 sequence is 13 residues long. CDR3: CASSITYQETQYF. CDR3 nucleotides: TGTGCCAGCAGTATTACTTACCAAGAGACCCAGTACTTC.

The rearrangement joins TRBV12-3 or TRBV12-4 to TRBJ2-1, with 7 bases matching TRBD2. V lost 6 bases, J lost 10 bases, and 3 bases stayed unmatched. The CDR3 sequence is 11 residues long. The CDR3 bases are TGTGCCAGCAGGGGAGGGGAGGAGCAGTTCTTC. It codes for CASRGGEEQFF.

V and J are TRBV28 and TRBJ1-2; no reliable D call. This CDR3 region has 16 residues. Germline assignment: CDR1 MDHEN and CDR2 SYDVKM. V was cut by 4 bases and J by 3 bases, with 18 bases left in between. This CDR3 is CASSSRGNSVDYGYTF. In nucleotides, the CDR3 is TGTGCCAGCAGTTCGCGGGGTAATAGTGTGGACTATGGCTACACCTTC.

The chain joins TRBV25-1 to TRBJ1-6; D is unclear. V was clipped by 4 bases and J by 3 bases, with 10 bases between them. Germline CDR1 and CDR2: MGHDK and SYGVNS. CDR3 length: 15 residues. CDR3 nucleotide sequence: TGTGCCAGCAGTGGGGCACAAAACTATAATTCACCCCTCCACTTT. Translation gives CASSGAQNYNSPLHF.

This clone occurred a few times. CDR3: CASMLGGKSSYNEQFF. CDR3 DNA sequence: TGTGCCAGTATGCTGGGGGGGAAAAGCTCCTACAATGAGCAGTTCTTC. The chain combines TRBV27 with TRBJ2-1; 7 bases match TRBD2. Looked up from germline, CDR1 is MNHEY and CDR2 is SMNVEV (reference sequence). CDR3 length equals 16 residues. Trimming removed 9 bases from V and 0 bases from J; junction bases left unmatched: 11.